The present T cell receptor beta chain was sequenced within a study of T-cell reconstitution after alpha-beta-depleted transplantation in children. Unique molecular identifiers featured in how the TCRbeta library was prepared. TCRdb independently ran MiXCR on the PCR reads; one entry per CDR3 protein. The sample lists 150,000 to 200,000 distinct CDR3 sequences; 13% to 15% were seen once. The V end lost 5 bases, the J end lost 3 bases, and 14 bases lay between the germline ends. CDR3 length: 14 amino acids. The germline gives CDR1 MNHEY, CDR2 SVGEGT. This clonotype appeared many times. The starting material was PBMCs from the stem cell graft donor, obtained from the stem cell graft. This TCR was sampled from a human donor who donated a stem cell graft to a child with acute lymphoblastic leukemia. This chain links TRBV6-2 or TRBV6-3 with TRBJ2-7; D gene uncertain. CDR3 protein: CASSTSPRNYEQYF. The DNA for the CDR3 is TGTGCCAGCAGTACCTCGCCCCGTAACTACGAGCAGTACTTC.